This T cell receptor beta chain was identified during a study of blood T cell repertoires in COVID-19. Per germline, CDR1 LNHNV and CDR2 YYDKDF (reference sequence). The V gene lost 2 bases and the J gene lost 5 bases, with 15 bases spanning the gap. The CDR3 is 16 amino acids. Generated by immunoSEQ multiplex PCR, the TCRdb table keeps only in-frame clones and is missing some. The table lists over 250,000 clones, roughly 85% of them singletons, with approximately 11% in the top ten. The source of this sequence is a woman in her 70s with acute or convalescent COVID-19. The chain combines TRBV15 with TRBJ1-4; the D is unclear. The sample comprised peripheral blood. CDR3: CATSRRGARWNEKLFF. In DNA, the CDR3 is TGTGCCACCAGCAGACGCGGAGCAAGATGGAATGAAAAACTGTTTTTT.